This record looks at one T cell receptor beta chain sequence and its context. These data originate in a study of T cell responses to AZD1222 COVID-19 vaccine. The table came from immunoSEQ multiplex PCR; TCRdb's copy has only in-frame clones and leaves some out. The sample has 53,000 or so clones; more than 70% are singletons. This TCR was sampled from an adult in good health. The sequencing used peripheral blood, collected on day 0 of MenACWY control vaccination.

The CDR3 loop is CATSLPPTGELFF. The CDR3 DNA sequence: TGTGCCACCAGCCTTCCACCCACCGGGGAGCTGTTTTTT. The gene calls are TRBV15 and TRBJ2-2; D remains unclear. Germline V gene data show CDR1 as LNHNV and CDR2 as YYDKDF (reference sequence). The CDR3 sequence is 13 residues long. Trimming took off 5 bases at V and 4 bases at J, with 8 bases between the two ends.